This T cell receptor beta chain was captured in a study of cytomegalovirus exposure and HLA in healthy donors. PCR involved 60 Vbeta and 13 Jbeta primers. Authors' methods: Per a later analysis, the number of unique TCR beta chains was approximately 80 million, of which some 10 million were shared. The protocol was immunoSEQ multiplex PCR, while the TCRdb copy is restricted to in-frame clones and leaves out a portion. V and J calls and clone size follow that table, whereas D and trimming were derived from the DNA. The sample records roughly 140,000 clones, 80% to 85% being singletons. V lost 4 bases to trimming and J lost 6 bases, with 17 bases between them. Germline loops: CDR1 SGHRS, CDR2 YFSETQ. The CDR3 spans 15 residues.

The sample consisted of PBMCs. The receptor's source is a male donor in good health and CMV-seronegative. The chain links TRBV5-1 to TRBJ2-1; D is perhaps TRBD2 (7 bases). The CDR3 region is CASSPGGPALNEQFF. DNA for the CDR3: TGCGCCAGCAGCCCCGGGGGGCCTGCTCTCAATGAGCAGTTCTTC.